This TCR beta chain was captured by sequencing in a study of shared clonotypes between healthy human individuals. Unmatched junction bases numbered 7, after V lost 0 bases and J lost 0 bases. The CDR3 totals 18 residues. The germline gives CDR1 LGHNA, CDR2 YNFKEQ. Concerning this clone itself: Antigen specificity is unknown.

General study results and limits: In contrast to clonotypes shared by all four donors, non-shared clonotypes had lower generation probabilities. Rarefaction showed sorted-subset sequencing was incomplete despite large depth. It was anticipated that sequencing depth would influence how many clonotypes donors shared.

The data were produced by immunoSEQ multiplex PCR, yet TCRdb's version contains in-frame clones alone and is incomplete. The sample records roughly 1,100,000 clones, about 75% being singletons. Sequenced: memory CD4+ T cells sorted from blood. As for subset: CD45RA-negative fraction. This clonotype was sampled from a man between 18 and 35 years old in good health. This sequence joins TRBV4-2 and TRBJ2-3; 9 bases match TRBD2. CDR3 sequence (DNA): TGTGCCAGCAGCCAAGAAACTAGCGGGCATACTAGCACAGATACGCAGTATTTT. This sequence encodes CASSQETSGHTSTDTQYF.